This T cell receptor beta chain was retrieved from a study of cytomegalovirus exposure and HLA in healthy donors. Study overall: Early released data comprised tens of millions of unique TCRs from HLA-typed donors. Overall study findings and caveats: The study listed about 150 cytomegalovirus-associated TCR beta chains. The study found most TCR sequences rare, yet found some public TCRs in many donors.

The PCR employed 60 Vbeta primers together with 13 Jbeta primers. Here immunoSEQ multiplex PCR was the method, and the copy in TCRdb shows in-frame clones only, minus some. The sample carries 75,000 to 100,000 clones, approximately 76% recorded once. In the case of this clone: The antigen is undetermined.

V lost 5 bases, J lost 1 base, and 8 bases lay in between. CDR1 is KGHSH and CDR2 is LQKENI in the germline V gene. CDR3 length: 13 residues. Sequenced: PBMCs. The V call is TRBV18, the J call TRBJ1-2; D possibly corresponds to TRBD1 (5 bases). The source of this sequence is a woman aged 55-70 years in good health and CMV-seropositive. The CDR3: CASSTQGNYGYTF. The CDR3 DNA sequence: TGTGCCAGCTCAACCCAGGGTAACTATGGCTACACCTTC.